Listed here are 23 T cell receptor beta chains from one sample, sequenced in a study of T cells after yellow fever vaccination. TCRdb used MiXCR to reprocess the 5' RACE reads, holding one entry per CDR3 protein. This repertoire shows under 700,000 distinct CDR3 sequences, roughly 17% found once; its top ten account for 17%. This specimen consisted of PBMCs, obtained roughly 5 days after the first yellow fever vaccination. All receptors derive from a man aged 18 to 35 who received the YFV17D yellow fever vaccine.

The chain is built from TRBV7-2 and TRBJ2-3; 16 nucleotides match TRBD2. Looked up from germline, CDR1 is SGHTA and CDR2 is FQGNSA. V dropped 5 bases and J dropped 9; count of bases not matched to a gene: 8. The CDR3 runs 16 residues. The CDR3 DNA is TGTGCCAGCAGCCGACAGGGACTAGCGGGGGGGCCAACGCAGTATTTT. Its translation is CASSRQGLAGGPTQYF.

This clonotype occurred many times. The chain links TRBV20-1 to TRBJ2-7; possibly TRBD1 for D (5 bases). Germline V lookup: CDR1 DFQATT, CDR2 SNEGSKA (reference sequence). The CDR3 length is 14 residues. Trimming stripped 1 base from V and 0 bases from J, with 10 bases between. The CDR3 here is CSARGGDSSYEQYV. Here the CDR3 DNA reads TGCAGTGCTAGAGGTGGAGACAGCTCCTACGAGCAGTACGTC.

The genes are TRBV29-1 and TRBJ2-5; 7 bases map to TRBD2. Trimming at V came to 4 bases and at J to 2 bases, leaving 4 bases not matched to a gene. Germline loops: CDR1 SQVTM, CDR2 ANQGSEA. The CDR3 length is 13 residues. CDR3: CSVARGLQETQYF. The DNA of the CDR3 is TGCAGCGTTGCCCGGGGACTACAAGAGACCCAGTACTTC.

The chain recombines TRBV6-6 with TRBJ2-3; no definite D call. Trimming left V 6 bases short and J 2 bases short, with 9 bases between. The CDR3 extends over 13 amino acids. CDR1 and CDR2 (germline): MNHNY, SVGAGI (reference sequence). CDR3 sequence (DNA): TGTGCCAGCAGGGCCTGGAACACAGATACGCAGTATTTT. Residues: CASRAWNTDTQYF.

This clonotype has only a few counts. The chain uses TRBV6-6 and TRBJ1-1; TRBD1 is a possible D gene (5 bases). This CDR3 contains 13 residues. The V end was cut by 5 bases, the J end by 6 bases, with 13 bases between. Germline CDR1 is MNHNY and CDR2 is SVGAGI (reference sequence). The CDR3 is CASSNLGGPEAFF. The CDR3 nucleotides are TGTGCCAGCAGTAACCTGGGGGGACCTGAAGCTTTCTTT.

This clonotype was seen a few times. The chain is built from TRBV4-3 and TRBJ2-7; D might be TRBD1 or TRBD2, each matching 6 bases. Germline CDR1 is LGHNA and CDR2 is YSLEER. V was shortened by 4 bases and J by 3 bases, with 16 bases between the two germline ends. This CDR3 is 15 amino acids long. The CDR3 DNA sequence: TGCGCCAGCAGCCGGATGACAGGAGGGCGCTACGAGCAGTACTTC. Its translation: CASSRMTGGRYEQYF.

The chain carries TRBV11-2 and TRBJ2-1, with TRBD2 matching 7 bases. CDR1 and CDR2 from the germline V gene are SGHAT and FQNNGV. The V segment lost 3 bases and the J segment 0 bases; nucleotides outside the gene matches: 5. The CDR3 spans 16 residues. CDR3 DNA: TGTGCCAGCAGCTTTAGGGGAGGGCTCTCCTACAATGAGCAGTTCTTC. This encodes CASSFRGGLSYNEQFF.

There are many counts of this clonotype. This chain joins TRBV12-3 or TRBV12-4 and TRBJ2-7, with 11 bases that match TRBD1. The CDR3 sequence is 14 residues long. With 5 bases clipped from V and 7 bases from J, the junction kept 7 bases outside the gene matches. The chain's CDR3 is CASSPGQGASEQYF. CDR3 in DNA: TGTGCCAGCAGTCCCGGACAGGGGGCTTCTGAGCAGTACTTC.

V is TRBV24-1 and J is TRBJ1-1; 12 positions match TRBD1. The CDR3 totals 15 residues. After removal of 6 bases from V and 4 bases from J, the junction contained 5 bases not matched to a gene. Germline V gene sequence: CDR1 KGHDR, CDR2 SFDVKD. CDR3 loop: CATSRGTGGPTEAFF. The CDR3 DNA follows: TGTGCCACCAGTCGAGGGACAGGGGGCCCCACTGAAGCTTTCTTT.

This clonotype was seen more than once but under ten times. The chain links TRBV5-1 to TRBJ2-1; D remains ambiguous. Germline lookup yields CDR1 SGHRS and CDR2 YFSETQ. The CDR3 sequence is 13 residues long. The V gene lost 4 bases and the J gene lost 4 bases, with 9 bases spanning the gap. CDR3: CASSRFEYNEQFF. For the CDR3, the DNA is TGCGCCAGCAGCCGTTTTGAGTACAATGAGCAGTTCTTC. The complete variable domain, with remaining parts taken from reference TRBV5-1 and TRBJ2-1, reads KAGVTQTPRYLIKTRGQQVTLSCSPISGHRSVSWYQQTPGQGLQFLFEYFSETQRNKGNFPGRFSGRQFSNSRSEMNVSTLELGDSALYLCASSRFEYNEQFFGPGTRLTVL.

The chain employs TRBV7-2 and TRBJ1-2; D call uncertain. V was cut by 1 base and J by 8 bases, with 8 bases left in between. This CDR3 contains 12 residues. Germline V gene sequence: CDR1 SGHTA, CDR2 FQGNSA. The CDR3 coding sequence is TGTGCCAGCAGCTTAGGTGTCACAGGCTACACCTTC. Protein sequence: CASSLGVTGYTF.

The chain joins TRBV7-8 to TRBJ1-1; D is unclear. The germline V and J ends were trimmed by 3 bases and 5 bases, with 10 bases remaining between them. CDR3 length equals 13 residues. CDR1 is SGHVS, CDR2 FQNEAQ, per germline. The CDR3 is CASSLLSGTEAFF. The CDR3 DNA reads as TGTGCCAGCAGCTTGTTATCCGGGACTGAAGCTTTCTTT.

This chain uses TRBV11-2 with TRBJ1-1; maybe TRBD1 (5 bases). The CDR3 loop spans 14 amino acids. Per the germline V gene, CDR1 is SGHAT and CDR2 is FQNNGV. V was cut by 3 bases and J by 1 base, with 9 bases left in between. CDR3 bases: TGTGCCAGCAGCTTTAGCAGGGAGAACACTGAAGCTTTCTTT. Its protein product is CASSFSRENTEAFF.

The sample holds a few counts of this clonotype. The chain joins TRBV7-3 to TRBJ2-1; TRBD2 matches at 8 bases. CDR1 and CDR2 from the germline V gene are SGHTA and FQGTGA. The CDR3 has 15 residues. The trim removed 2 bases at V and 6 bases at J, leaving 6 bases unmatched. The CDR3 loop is CASSLSAGAFNEQFF. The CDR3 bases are TGTGCCAGCAGCTTATCAGCGGGGGCCTTCAATGAGCAGTTCTTC.

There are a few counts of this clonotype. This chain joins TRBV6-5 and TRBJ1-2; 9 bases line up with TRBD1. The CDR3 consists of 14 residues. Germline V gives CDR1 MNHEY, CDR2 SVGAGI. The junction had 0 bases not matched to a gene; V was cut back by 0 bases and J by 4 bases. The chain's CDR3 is CASSYSGQGYGYTF. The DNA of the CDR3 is TGTGCCAGCAGTTACTCGGGACAGGGCTATGGCTACACCTTC.

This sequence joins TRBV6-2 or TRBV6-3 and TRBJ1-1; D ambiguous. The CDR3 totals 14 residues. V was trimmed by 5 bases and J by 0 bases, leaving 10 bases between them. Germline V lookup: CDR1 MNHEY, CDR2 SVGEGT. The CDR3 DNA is TGTGCCAGCAGTACCGGACTGTTGAACACTGAAGCTTTCTTT. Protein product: CASSTGLLNTEAFF.

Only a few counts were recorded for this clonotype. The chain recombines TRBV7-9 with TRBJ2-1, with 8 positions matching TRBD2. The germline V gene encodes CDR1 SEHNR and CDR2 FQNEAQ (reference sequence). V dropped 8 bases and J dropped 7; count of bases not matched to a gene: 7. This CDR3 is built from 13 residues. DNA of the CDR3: TGTGCCAGCGACGAGCTAGCGGGTAATGAGCAGTTCTTC. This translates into CASDELAGNEQFF. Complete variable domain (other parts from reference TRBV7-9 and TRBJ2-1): DTGVSQNPRHKITKRGQNVTFRCDPISEHNRLYWYRQTLGQGPEFLTYFQNEAQLEKSRLLSDRFSAERPKGSFSTLEIQRTEQGDSAMYLCASDELAGNEQFFGPGTRLTVL.

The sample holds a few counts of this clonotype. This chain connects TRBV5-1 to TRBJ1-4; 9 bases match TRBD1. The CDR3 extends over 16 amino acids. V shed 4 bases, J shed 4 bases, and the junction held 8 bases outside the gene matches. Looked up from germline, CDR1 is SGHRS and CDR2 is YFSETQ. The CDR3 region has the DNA TGCGCCAGCAGCAGGGGACAGGGTCTATATAATGAAAAACTGTTTTTT. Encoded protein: CASSRGQGLYNEKLFF.

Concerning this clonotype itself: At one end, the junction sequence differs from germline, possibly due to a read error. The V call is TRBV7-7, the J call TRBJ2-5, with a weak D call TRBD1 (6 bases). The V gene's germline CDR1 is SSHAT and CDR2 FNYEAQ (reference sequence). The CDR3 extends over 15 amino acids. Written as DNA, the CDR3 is TGTGCTAGCAGCTTATCCCGACAGGCCCAAGAGACCCAGTACTTC. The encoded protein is CASSLSRQAQETQYF.

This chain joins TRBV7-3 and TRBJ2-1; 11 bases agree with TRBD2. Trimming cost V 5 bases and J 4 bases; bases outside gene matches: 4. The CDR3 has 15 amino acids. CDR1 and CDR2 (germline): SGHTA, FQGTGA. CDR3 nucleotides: TGTGCCAGCAGCCTACTAGCGGGGGAATACAATGAGCAGTTCTTC. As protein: CASSLLAGEYNEQFF.

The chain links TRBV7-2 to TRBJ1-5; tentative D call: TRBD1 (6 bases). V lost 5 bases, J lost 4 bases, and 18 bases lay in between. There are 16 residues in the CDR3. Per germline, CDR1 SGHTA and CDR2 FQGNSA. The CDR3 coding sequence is TGTGCCAGCAGCCAATCGACCGGGACACTGAATCAGCCCCAGCATTTT. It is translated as CASSQSTGTLNQPQHF. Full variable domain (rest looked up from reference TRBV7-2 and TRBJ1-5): GAGVSQSPSNKVTEKGKDVELRCDPISGHTALYWYRQSLGQGLEFLIYFQGNSAPDKSGLPSDRFSAERTGGSVSTLTIQRTQQEDSAVYLCASSQSTGTLNQPQHFGDGTRLSIL.

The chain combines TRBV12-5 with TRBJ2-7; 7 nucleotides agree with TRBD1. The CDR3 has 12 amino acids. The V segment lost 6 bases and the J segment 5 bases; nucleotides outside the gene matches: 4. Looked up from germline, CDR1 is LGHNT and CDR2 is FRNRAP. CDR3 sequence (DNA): TGTGCTAGTGGCCCTGGGACAGACGAGCAGTACGTC. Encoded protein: CASGPGTDEQYV.

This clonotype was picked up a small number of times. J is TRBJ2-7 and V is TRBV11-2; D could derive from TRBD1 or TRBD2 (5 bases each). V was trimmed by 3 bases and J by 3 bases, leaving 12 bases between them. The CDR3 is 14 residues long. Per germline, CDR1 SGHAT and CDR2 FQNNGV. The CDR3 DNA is TGTGCCAGCAGCTTTATGGGGGTTTACTACGAGCAGTACGTC. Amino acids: CASSFMGVYYEQYV.